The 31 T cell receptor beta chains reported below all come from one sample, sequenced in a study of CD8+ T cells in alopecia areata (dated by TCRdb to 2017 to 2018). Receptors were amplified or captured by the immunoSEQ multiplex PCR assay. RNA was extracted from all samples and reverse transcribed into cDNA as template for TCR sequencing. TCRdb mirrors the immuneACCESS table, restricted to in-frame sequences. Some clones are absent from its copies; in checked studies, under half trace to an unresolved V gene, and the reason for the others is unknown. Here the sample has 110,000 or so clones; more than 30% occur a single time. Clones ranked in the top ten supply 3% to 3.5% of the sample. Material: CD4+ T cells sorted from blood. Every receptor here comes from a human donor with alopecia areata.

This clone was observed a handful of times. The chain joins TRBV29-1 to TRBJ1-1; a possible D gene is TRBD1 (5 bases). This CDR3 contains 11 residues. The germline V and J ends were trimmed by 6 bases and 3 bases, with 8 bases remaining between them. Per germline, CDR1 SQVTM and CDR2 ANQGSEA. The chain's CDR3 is CSVTRDTEAFF. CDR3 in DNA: TGCAGCGTCACCAGGGACACTGAAGCTTTCTTT. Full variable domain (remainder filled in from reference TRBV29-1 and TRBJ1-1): SAVISQKPSRDICQRGTSLTIQCQVDSQVTMMFWYRQQPGQSLTLIATANQGSEATYESGFVIDKFPISRPNLTFSTLTVSNMSPEDSSIYLCSVTRDTEAFFGQGTRLTVV.

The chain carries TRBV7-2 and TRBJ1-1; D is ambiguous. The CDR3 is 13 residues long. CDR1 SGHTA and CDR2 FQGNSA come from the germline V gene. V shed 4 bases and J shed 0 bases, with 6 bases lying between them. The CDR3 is CASSSTMNTEAFF. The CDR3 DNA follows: TGTGCCAGCAGCTCGACCATGAACACTGAAGCTTTCTTT.

The CDR3: CSVGQTNEQFF. CDR3 coding DNA: TGCAGCGTGGGACAGACCAATGAGCAGTTCTTC. The chain couples TRBV29-1 to TRBJ2-1; TRBD1 aligns across 7 bases. V gave up 6 bases and J gave up 6 bases; unmatched junction bases: 2. The CDR3 runs 11 residues. Per germline, CDR1 SQVTM and CDR2 ANQGSEA.

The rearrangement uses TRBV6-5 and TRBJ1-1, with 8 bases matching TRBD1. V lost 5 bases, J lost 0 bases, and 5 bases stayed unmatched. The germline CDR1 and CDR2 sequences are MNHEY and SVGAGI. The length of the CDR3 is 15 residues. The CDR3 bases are TGTGCCAGCAGTCCTGACAGGGGATTGAACACTGAAGCTTTCTTT. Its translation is CASSPDRGLNTEAFF.

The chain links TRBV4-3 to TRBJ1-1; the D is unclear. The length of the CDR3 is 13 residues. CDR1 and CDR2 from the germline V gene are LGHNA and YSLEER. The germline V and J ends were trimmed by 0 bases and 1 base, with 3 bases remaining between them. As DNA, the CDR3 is TGCGCCAGCAGCCAAGACACGAACACTGAAGCTTTCTTT. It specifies CASSQDTNTEAFF.

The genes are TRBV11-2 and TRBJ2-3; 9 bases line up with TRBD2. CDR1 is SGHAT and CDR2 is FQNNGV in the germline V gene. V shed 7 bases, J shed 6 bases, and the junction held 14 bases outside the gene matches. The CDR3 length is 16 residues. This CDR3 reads CASTYQFSGSGDTQYF. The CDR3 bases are TGTGCCAGCACCTACCAATTTAGCGGGAGCGGGGATACGCAGTATTTT. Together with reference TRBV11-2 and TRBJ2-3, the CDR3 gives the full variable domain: EAGVAQSPRYKIIEKRQSVAFWCNPISGHATLYWYQQILGQGPKLLIQFQNNGVVDDSQLPKDRFSAERLKGVDSTLKIQPAKLEDSAVYLCASTYQFSGSGDTQYFGPGTRLTVL.

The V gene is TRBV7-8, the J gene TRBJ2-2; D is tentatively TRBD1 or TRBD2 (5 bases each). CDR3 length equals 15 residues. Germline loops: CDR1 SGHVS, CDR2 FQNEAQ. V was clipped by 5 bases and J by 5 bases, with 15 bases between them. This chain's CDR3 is CASSVTGTGTGELFF. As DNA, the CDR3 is TGTGCCAGCAGCGTAACCGGGACGGGGACCGGGGAGCTGTTTTTT.

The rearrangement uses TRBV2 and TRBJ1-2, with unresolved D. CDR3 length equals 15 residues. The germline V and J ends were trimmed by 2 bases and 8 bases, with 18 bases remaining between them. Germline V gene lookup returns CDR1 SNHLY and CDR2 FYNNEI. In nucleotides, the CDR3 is TGTGCCAGCAGTGAACGGGCAGCCGTAAGACGCGGCTACACCTTC. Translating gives CASSERAAVRRGYTF.

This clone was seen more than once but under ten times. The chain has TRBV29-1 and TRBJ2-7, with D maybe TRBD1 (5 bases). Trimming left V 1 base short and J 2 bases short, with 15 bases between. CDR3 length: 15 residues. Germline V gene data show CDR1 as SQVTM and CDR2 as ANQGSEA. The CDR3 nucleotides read TGCAGCGTTGAAGGATTAAAGGGGTATACCTACGAGCAGTACTTC. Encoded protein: CSVEGLKGYTYEQYF.

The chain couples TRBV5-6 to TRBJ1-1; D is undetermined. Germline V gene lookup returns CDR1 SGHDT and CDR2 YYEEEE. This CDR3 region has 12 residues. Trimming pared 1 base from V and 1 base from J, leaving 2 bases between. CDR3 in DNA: TGTGCCAGCAGCTTGCCGAACACTGAAGCTTTCTTT. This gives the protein CASSLPNTEAFF.

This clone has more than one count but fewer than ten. The CDR3 reads CASSQQSGREDTQYF. In DNA form, the CDR3 reads TGCGCCAGCAGCCAGCAATCGGGCCGAGAAGATACGCAGTATTTT. The chain recombines TRBV4-3 with TRBJ2-3; D gene unclear. With 3 bases removed from V and 5 bases from J, the gap between germline ends came to 15 bases. Germline loops: CDR1 LGHNA, CDR2 YSLEER. The CDR3 is made up of 15 amino acids.

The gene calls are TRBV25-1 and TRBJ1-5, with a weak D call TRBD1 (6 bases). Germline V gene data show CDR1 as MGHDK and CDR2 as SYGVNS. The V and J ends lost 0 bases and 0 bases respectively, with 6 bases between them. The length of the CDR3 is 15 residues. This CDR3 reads CASSEYRGSNQPQHF. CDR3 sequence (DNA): TGTGCCAGCAGTGAATACAGGGGTAGCAATCAGCCCCAGCATTTT.

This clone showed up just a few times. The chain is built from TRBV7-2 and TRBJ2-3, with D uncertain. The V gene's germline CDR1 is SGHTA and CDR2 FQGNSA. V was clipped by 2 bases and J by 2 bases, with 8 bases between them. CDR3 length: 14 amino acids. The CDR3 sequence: CASSLQAYTDTQYF. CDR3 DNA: TGTGCCAGCAGCTTACAGGCGTACACAGATACGCAGTATTTT.

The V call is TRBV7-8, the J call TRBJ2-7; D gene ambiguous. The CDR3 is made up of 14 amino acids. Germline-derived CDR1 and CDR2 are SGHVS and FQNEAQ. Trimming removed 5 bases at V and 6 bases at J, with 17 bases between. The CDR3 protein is CASSTTNIHLEQYF. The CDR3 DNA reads TGTGCCAGCAGCACGACAAACATCCACCTCGAGCAGTACTTC.

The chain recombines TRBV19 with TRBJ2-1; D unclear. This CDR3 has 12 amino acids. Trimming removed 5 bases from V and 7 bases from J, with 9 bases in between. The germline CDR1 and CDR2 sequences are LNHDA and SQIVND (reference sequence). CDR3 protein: CASSYLANEQFF. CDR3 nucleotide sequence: TGTGCCAGTAGTTATTTGGCAAATGAGCAGTTCTTC. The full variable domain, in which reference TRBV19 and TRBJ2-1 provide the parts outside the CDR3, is DGGITQSPKYLFRKEGQNVTLSCEQNLNHDAMYWYRQDPGQGLRLIYYSQIVNDFQKGDIAEGYSVSREKKESFPLTVTSAQKNPTAFYLCASSYLANEQFFGPGTRLTVL.

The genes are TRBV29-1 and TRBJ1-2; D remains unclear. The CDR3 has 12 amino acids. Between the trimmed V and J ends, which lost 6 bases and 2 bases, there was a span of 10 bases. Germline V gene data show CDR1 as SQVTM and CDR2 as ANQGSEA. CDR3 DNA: TGCAGCGTGGCCGCCCGGAACTATGGCTACACCTTC. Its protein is CSVAARNYGYTF.

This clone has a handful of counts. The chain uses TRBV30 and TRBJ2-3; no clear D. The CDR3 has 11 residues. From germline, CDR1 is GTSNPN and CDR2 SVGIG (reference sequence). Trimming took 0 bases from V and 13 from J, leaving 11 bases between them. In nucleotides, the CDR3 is TGTGCCTGGAGTGTACCCCCGATTGAGTATTTT. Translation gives CAWSVPPIEYF.

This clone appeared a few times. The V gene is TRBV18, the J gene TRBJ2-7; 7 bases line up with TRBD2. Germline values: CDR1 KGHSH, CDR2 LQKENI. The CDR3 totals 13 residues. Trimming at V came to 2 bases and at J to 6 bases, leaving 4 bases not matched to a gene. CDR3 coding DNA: TGTGCCAGCTCACCAACTAGCGTCGGCGAGCAGTACTTC. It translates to CASSPTSVGEQYF. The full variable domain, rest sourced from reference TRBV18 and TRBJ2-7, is NAGVMQNPRHLVRRRGQEARLRCSPMKGHSHVYWYRQLPEEGLKFMVYLQKENIIDESGMPKERFSAEFPKEGPSILRIQQVVRGDSAAYFCASSPTSVGEQYFGPGTRLTVT.

DNA of the CDR3: TGCAGCGATCTCCACAGGACGGATGCTTTCTTT. It is translated as CSDLHRTDAFF. The chain employs TRBV29-1 and TRBJ1-1, with D possibly TRBD1 on 5 matching bases. This CDR3 spans 11 amino acids. Trimming took 7 bases from V and 11 from J, leaving 17 bases between them. Germline V gene sequence: CDR1 SQVTM, CDR2 ANQGSEA.

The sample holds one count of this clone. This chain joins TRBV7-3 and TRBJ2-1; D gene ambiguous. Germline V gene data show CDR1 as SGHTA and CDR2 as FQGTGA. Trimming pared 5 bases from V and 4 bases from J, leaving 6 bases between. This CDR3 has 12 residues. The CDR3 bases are TGTGCCAGCAGCAGGTCTTACAATGAGCAGTTCTTC. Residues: CASSRSYNEQFF. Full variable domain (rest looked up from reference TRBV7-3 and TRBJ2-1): GAGVSQTPSNKVTEKGKYVELRCDPISGHTALYWYRQSLGQGPEFLIYFQGTGAADDSGLPNDRFFAVRPEGSVSTLKIQRTERGDSAVYLCASSRSYNEQFFGPGTRLTVL.

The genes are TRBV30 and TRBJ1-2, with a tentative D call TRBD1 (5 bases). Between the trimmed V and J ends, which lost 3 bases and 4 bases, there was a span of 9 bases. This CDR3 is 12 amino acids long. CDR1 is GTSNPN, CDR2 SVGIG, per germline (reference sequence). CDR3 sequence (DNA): TGTGCCTGGAGCAGGGATTTCTATGGCTACACCTTC. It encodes CAWSRDFYGYTF.

The CDR3 spells CASSLSVQDGYTF. The CDR3 region has the DNA TGTGCCAGCAGCTTAAGTGTACAGGATGGCTACACCTTC. This chain links TRBV7-2 with TRBJ1-2, with a possible D match to TRBD1 (5 bases). Germline CDR1 SGHTA, CDR2 FQGNSA. The CDR3 totals 13 residues. The V end lost 2 bases, the J end lost 6 bases, and 10 bases lay between the germline ends.

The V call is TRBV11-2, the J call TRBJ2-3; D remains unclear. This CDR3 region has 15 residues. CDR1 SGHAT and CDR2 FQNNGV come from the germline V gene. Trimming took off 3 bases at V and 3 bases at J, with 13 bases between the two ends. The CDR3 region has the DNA TGTGCCAGCAGCTTGGGTTTTACAGAGACAGATACGCAGTATTTT. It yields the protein CASSLGFTETDTQYF.

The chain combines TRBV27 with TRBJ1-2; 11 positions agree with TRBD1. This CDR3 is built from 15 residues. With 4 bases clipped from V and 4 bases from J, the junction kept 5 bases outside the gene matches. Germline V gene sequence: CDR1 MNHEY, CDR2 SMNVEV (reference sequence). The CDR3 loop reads CASSYGQGASYGYTF. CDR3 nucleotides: TGTGCCAGCAGTTACGGACAGGGGGCAAGCTATGGCTACACCTTC.

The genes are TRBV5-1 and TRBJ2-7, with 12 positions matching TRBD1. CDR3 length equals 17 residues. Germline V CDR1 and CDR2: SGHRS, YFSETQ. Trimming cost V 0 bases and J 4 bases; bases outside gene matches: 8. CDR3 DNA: TGCGCCAGCAGCTTGGGGCCTGGGACAGGGGGCAAGTACGAGCAGTACTTC. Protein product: CASSLGPGTGGKYEQYF.

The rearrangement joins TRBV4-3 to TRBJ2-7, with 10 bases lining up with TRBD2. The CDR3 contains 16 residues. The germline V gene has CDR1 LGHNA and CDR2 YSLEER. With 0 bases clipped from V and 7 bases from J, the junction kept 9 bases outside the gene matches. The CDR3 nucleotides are TGCGCCAGCAGCCAAGATAATGGACTAGCGGCAAGGGAGCAGTACTTC. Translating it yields CASSQDNGLAAREQYF.

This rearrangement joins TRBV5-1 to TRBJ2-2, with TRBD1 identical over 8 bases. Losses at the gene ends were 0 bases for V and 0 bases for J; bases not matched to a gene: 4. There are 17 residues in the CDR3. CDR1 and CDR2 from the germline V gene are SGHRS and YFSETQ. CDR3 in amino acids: CASSLEPGQANTGELFF. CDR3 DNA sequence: TGCGCCAGCAGCTTGGAACCGGGACAGGCGAACACCGGGGAGCTGTTTTTT.

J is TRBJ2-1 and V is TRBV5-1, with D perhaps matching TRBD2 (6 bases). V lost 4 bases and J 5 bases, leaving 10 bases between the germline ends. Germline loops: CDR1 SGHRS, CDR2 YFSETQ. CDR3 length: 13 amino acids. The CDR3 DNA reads TGCGCCAGCAGCGCGGGAAAGGACAATGAGCAGTTCTTC. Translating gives CASSAGKDNEQFF.

This CDR3 is CSVKSSSYNEQFF. The CDR3 region has the DNA TGCAGCGTTAAGTCGAGCTCCTACAATGAGCAGTTCTTC. The rearrangement uses TRBV29-1 and TRBJ2-1; no reliable D call. V gave up 5 bases and J gave up 0 bases, with 8 bases separating them. Germline values: CDR1 SQVTM, CDR2 ANQGSEA. This CDR3 is built from 13 residues.

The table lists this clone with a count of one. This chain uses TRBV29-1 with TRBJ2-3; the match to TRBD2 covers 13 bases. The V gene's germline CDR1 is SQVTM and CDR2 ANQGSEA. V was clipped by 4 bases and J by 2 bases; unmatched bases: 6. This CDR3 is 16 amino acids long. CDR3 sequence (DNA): TGCAGCGTTGGGGGGACTAGCGGGACCCTCACAGATACGCAGTATTTT. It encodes CSVGGTSGTLTDTQYF.

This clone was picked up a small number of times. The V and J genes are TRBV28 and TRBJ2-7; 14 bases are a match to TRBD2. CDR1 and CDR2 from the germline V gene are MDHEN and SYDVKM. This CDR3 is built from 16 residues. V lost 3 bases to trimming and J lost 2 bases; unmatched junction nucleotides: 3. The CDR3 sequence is CASSLLTSGRAYEQYF. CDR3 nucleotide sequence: TGTGCCAGCAGTTTGTTGACTAGCGGGAGGGCCTACGAGCAGTACTTC. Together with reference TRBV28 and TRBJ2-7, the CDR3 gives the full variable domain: DVKVTQSSRYLVKRTGEKVFLECVQDMDHENMFWYRQDPGLGLRLIYFSYDVKMKEKGDIPEGYSVSREKKERFSLILESASTNQTSMYLCASSLLTSGRAYEQYFGPGTRLTVT.